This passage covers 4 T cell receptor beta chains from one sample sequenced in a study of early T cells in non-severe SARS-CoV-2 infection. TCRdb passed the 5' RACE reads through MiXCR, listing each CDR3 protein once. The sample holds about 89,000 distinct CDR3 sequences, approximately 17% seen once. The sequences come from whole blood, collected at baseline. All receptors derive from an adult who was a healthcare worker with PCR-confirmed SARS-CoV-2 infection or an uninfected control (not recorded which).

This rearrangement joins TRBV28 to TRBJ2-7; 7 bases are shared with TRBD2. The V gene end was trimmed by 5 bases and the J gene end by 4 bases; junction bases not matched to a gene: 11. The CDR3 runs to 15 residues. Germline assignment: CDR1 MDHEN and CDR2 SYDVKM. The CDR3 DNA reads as TGTGCCAGCAGTCCCGGGGACTACGGGGGATACGAGCAGTACTTC. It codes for CASSPGDYGGYEQYF. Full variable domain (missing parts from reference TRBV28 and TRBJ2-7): DVKVTQSSRYLVKRTGEKVFLECVQDMDHENMFWYRQDPGLGLRLIYFSYDVKMKEKGDIPEGYSVSREKKERFSLILESASTNQTSMYLCASSPGDYGGYEQYFGPGTRLTVT.

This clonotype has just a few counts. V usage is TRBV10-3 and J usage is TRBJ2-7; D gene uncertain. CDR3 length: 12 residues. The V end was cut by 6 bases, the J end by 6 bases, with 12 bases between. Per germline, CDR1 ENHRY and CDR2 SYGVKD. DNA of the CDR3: TGTGCCATCAGCGCCATAGCAGTCGAGCAGTACTTC. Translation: CAISAIAVEQYF.

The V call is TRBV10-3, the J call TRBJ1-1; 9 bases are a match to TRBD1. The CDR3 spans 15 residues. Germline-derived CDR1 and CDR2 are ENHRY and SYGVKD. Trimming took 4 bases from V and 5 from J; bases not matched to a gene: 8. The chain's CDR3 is CAISAIPGTGTEAFF. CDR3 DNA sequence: TGTGCCATCAGTGCCATTCCCGGGACAGGGACTGAAGCTTTCTTT.

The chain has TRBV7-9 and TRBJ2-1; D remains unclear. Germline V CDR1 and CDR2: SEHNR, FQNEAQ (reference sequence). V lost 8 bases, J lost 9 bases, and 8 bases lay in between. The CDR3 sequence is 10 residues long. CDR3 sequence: CASEDGEQFF. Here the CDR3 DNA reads TGTGCCAGCGAGGACGGTGAGCAGTTCTTC.